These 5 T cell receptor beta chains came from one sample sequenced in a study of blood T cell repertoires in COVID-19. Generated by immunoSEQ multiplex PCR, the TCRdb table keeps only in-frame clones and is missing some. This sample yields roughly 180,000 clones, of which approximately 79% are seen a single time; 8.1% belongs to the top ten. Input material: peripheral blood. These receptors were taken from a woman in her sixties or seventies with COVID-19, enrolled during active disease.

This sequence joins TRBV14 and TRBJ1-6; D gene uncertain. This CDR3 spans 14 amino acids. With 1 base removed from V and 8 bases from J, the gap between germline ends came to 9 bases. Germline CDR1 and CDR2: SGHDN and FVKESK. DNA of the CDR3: TGTGCCAGCAGCCAAGGTTTCGGGGATTCACCCCTCCACTTT. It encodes CASSQGFGDSPLHF.

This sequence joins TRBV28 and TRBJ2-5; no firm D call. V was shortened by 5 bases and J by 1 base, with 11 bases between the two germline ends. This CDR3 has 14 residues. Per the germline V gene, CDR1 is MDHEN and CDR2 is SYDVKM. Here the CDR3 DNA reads TGTGCCAGCAGTCATCCAGTTGGCCAAGAGACCCAGTACTTC. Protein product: CASSHPVGQETQYF.

This CDR3 reads CASSPLGDRGLESYTF. The CDR3 DNA sequence: TGTGCCAGCAGCCCCCTCGGGGACAGGGGGTTAGAGAGCTACACCTTC. The rearrangement joins TRBV11-2 to TRBJ1-2; 11 bases match TRBD1. The CDR3 loop spans 16 amino acids. Trimming cost V 5 bases and J 9 bases; bases outside gene matches: 14. CDR1 is SGHAT, CDR2 FQNNGV, per germline.

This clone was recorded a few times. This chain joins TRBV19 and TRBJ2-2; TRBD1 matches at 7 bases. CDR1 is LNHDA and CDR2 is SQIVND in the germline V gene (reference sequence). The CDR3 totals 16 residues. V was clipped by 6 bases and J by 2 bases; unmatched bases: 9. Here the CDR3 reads CASRWTGPPNTGELFF. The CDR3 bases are TGTGCCAGTAGGTGGACAGGCCCCCCTAACACCGGGGAGCTGTTTTTT.

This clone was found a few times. The CDR3 bases are TGTGCCAGCAGCTCTCTAGCGGGAGTCCCAGATACGCAGTATTTT. Its translation: CASSSLAGVPDTQYF. This rearrangement joins TRBV7-8 to TRBJ2-3; 10 positions agree with TRBD2. The junction had 5 bases not matched to a gene; V was cut back by 4 bases and J by 4 bases. CDR3 length equals 15 residues. Germline V gives CDR1 SGHVS, CDR2 FQNEAQ.